This T cell receptor (beta chain) stems from a study of cytomegalovirus exposure and HLA in healthy donors. Findings and caveats of the study: Most subjects had HLA-A and HLA-B alleles reportedly predicted accurately by TCR beta sequences.

Concerning this clone itself: Antigen unknown.

With 60 Vbeta and 13 Jbeta primers, the PCR was carried out. Profiling relied on immunoSEQ multiplex PCR, and the TCRdb table lists in-frame clones only, not all of them. The sample totals under 130,000 clones. This CDR3 comprises 16 residues. CDR1 is SGHKS, CDR2 YYEKEE, per germline (reference sequence). With V trimmed by 4 bases and J by 4 bases, 11 bases remained unmatched. V gene TRBV5-5 combines with J gene TRBJ2-1; TRBD2 matches at 7 bases. The source of this sequence is a man aged 35-49 years in good health and CMV-seronegative. The sample was PBMCs. The CDR3 is CASSPARASGYNEQFF. The CDR3 bases are TGTGCCAGCAGCCCTGCTCGGGCTAGCGGATACAATGAGCAGTTCTTC.